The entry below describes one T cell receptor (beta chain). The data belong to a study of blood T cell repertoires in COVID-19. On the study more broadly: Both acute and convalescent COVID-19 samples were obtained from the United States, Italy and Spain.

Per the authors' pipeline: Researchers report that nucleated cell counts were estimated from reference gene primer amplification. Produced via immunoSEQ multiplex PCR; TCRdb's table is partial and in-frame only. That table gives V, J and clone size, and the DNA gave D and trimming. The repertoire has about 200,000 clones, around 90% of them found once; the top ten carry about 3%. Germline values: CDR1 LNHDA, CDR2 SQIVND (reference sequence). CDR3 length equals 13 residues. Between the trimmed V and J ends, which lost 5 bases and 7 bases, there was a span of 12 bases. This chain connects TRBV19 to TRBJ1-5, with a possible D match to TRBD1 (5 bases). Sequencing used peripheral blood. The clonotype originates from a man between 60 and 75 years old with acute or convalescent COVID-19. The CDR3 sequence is CASSVGRRQPQHF. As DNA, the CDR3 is TGTGCCAGTAGTGTGGGGCGTCGGCAGCCCCAGCATTTT.